This T cell receptor (beta chain) was documented in a study of CD8+CD57+ T cells in acquired aplastic anemia. On the study more broadly: Isolated CD4+ and CD8+ cells, once sorted, yielded DNA averaging around 3.1 ug.

CDR3 and TCR beta VDJ profiling relied on a genomic DNA template. TCRdb called the reads again in MiXCR, with one record for every CDR3 protein. The sample has more than 150,000 distinct CDR3 sequences; 46% are singletons. Points from the study as a whole: Both patients and controls carried the same twenty-nine CD8+ CDR3 sequences.

This clonotype was found once. Antigen specificity is unknown. CDR1 and CDR2 from the germline V gene are SEHNR and FQNEAQ (reference sequence). The CDR3 sequence is 14 residues long. Losses at the gene ends were 0 bases for V and 10 bases for J; bases not matched to a gene: 5. Sequenced material: sorted CD4+, CD8+, or CD8+CD57+ T cells (not recorded which) from PBMCs. This clonotype was sampled from a human donor in good health. V usage is TRBV7-9 and J usage is TRBJ2-3; 9 bases map to TRBD2. As DNA, the CDR3 is TGTGCCAGCAGCTTAGCTTCCGGGACTAGCCCGCAGTATTTT. Amino acids: CASSLASGTSPQYF.